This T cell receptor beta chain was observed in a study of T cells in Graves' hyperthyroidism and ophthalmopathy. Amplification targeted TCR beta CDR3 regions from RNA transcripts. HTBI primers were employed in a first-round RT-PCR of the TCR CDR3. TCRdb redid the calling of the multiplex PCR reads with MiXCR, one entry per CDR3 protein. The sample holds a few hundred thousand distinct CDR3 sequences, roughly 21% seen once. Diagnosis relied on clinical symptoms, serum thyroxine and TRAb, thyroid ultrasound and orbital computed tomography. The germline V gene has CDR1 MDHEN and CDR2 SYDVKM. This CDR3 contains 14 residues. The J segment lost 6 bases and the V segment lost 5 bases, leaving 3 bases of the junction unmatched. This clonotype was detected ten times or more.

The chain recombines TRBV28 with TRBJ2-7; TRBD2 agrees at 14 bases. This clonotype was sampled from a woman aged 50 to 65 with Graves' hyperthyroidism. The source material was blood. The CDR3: CASSRGLAGGEQYF. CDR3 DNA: TGTGCCAGCAGTCGCGGACTAGCGGGGGGCGAGCAGTACTTC.